One sample yielded the 10 T cell receptor beta chains listed below, sequenced in a study of CD8+CD57+ T cells in acquired aplastic anemia. TCR beta VDJ combinations and CDR3 sequences were profiled from genomic DNA. TCRdb redid the calling of the reads with MiXCR, one entry per CDR3 protein. The sample consists of a few hundred thousand distinct CDR3 sequences, under 60% of them appearing once. Previously, flow cytometry had revealed CD8+CD57+ cell expansion in the patients chosen for sequencing. The sequenced material came from sorted CD4+, CD8+, or CD8+CD57+ T cells (not recorded which) from PBMCs. The source of these receptors is a human donor with aplastic anemia.

This clonotype was picked up one time. This rearrangement joins TRBV20-1 to TRBJ1-4; 8 nucleotides agree with TRBD1. Per germline, CDR1 DFQATT and CDR2 SNEGSKA (reference sequence). V was pared by 1 base and J by 15 bases, with 10 bases of the junction left unmatched. This CDR3 is 13 amino acids long. The CDR3 here is CSARAEGQAVVFF. In DNA, the CDR3 is TGCAGTGCTAGAGCGGAGGGACAGGCGGTTGTGTTTTTT.

The gene calls are TRBV29-1 and TRBJ2-5; the D is unclear. CDR1 SQVTM and CDR2 ANQGSEA come from the germline V gene. The CDR3 loop spans 12 amino acids. V was cut by 6 bases and J by 5 bases, with 13 bases left in between. CDR3 loop: CSVKDAGETQYF. The CDR3 region has the DNA TGCAGCGTGAAGGATGCCGGGGAGACCCAGTACTTC.

CDR3 amino acids: CASSPPGGYEQYF. Written as DNA, the CDR3 is TGTGCCAGCAGCCCCCCGGGGGGTTACGAGCAGTACTTC. The chain joins TRBV7-6 to TRBJ2-7; 7 bases match TRBD2. Germline V lookup: CDR1 SGHVS, CDR2 FNYEAQ. V shed 5 bases, J shed 4 bases, and the junction held 5 bases outside the gene matches. CDR3 size: 13 residues.

This clonotype was counted at least ten times. The chain combines TRBV5-5 with TRBJ1-5; no reliable D call. V gave up 1 base and J gave up 4 bases, with 12 bases separating them. Per germline, CDR1 SGHKS and CDR2 YYEKEE (reference sequence). CDR3 size: 15 residues. The CDR3 protein is CASSLSSNRNQPQHF. The CDR3 coding sequence is TGTGCCAGCAGCTTGAGCTCAAACAGAAATCAGCCCCAGCATTTT.

The rearrangement uses TRBV9 and TRBJ2-1; 8 bases fit TRBD2. J gave up 5 bases and V 0 bases, and 4 bases lay outside the gene matches. The CDR3 is 15 amino acids. The germline V gene encodes CDR1 SGDLS and CDR2 YYNGEE. CDR3 residues: CASSVGAGAHNEQFF. The CDR3 bases are TGTGCCAGCAGCGTAGGAGCGGGAGCCCACAATGAGCAGTTCTTC.

In this sample, this clonotype turned up once. This chain links TRBV20-1 with TRBJ2-7, with TRBD1 identical over 8 bases. Per the germline V gene, CDR1 is DFQATT and CDR2 is SNEGSKA (reference sequence). V shed 6 bases, J shed 4 bases, and the junction held 5 bases outside the gene matches. The CDR3 extends over 12 amino acids. As DNA, the CDR3 is TGCAGTGCCCATCGACAGGGGTACGAGCAGTACTTC. It translates to CSAHRQGYEQYF.

Only a few counts were recorded for this clonotype. The CDR3 nucleotides read TGCAGTGCTGCAAAGGGACGGATCTACGAGCAGTACTTC. The encoded protein is CSAAKGRIYEQYF. The chain is built from TRBV20-1 and TRBJ2-7, with D possibly called TRBD1 or TRBD2 (5 bases each). The CDR3 extends over 13 amino acids. V was clipped by 5 bases and J by 3 bases, with 14 bases between them. Per germline, CDR1 DFQATT and CDR2 SNEGSKA (reference sequence).

The chain joins TRBV7-9 to TRBJ1-1; D is uncertain. The CDR3 consists of 14 residues. With 0 bases removed from V and 1 base from J, the gap between germline ends came to 6 bases. Germline loops: CDR1 SEHNR, CDR2 FQNEAQ (reference sequence). The CDR3 protein is CASSLAWWNTEAFF. The CDR3 nucleotides are TGTGCCAGCAGCTTAGCCTGGTGGAACACTGAAGCTTTCTTT.

This chain links TRBV5-1 with TRBJ2-1, with TRBD2 matching over 11 bases. The CDR3 is made up of 14 amino acids. V shed 2 bases, J shed 14 bases, and the junction held 9 bases outside the gene matches. Germline V CDR1 and CDR2: SGHRS, YFSETQ. DNA of the CDR3: TGCGCCAGCAGCTTCTCCCTAGCGGGGGGCGGCAAGTTCTTC. Translated: CASSFSLAGGGKFF. Using reference TRBV5-1 and TRBJ2-1 for the parts outside the CDR3, the full variable domain is KAGVTQTPRYLIKTRGQQVTLSCSPISGHRSVSWYQQTPGQGLQFLFEYFSETQRNKGNFPGRFSGRQFSNSRSEMNVSTLELGDSALYLCASSFSLAGGGKFFGPGTRLTVL.

The chain has TRBV5-1 and TRBJ2-1; D gene ambiguous. V lost 0 bases and J lost 5, with 9 bases in between. Germline CDR1 is SGHRS and CDR2 is YFSETQ. The CDR3 is made up of 14 amino acids. In DNA form, the CDR3 reads TGCGCCAGCAGCTTGGCTTCAAAAAACAATGAGCAGTTCTTC. Its translation: CASSLASKNNEQFF.